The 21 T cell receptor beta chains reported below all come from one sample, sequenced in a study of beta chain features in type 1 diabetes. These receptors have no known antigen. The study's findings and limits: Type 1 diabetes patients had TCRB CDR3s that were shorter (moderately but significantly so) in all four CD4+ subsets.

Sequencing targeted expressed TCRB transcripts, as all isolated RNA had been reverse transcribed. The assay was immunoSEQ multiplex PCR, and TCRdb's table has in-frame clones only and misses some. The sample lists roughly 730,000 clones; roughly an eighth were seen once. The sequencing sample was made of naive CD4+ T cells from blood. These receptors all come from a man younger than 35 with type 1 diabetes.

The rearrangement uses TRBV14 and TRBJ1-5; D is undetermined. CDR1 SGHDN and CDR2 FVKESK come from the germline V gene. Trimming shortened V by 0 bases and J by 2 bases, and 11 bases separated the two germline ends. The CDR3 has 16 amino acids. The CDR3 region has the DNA TGTGCCAGCAGCCAAGATGGCCGAGGATGCAATCAGCCCCAGCATTTT. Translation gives CASSQDGRGCNQPQHF.

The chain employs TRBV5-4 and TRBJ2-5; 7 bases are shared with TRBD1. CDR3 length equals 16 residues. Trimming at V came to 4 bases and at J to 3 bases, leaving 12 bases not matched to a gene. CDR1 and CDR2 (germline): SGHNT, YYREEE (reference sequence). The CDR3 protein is CASSPVNRGHKETQYF. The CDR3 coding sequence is TGTGCCAGCAGCCCAGTGAACAGGGGACATAAAGAGACCCAGTACTTC.

The CDR3 reads CASSLVRGGLDTQYF. The CDR3 DNA reads as TGTGCCAGCAGCTTAGTACGTGGCGGTCTGGATACGCAGTATTTT. The genes are TRBV7-9 and TRBJ2-3; D ambiguous. Germline values: CDR1 SEHNR, CDR2 FQNEAQ (reference sequence). The CDR3 runs to 15 residues. The V and J ends lost 1 base and 6 bases respectively, with 14 bases between them.

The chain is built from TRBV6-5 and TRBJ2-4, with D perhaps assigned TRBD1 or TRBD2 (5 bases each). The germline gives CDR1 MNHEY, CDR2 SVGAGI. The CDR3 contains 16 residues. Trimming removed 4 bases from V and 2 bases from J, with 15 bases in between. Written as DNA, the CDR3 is TGTGCCAGCAGTTCTGAGGGGCGCATAACCAAAAACATTCAGTACTTC. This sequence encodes CASSSEGRITKNIQYF.

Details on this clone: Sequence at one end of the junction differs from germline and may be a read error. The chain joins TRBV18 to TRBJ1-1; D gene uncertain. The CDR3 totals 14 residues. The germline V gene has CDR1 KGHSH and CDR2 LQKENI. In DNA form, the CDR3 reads TGTGCCAGCTCACAAGAAACTAGGAACACTGAAGCTCTCTTT. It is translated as CASSQETRNTEALF. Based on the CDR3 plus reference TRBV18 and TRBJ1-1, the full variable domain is NAGVMQNPRHLVRRRGQEARLRCSPMKGHSHVYWYRQLPEEGLKFMVYLQKENIIDESGMPKERFSAEFPKEGPSILRIQQVVRGDSAAYFCASSQETRNTEALFGQGTRLTVV.

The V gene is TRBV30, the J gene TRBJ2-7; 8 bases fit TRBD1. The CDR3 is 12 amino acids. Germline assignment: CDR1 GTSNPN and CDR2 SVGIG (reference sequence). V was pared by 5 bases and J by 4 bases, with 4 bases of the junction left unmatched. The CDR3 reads CAWGDRRYEQYF. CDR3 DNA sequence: TGTGCCTGGGGGGACAGGAGGTACGAGCAGTACTTC.

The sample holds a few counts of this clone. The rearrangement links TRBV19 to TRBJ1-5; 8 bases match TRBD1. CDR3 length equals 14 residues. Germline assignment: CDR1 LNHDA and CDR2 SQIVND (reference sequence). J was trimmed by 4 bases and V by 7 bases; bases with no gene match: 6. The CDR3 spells CASTRTGQNQPQHF. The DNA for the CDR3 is TGTGCCAGTACACGGACAGGGCAGAATCAGCCCCAGCATTTT.

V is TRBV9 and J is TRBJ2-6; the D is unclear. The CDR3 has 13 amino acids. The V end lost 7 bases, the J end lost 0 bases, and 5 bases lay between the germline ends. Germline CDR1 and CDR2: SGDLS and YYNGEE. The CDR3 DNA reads TGTGCCAGCGGACGCTCTGGGGCCAACGTCCTGACTTTC. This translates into CASGRSGANVLTF. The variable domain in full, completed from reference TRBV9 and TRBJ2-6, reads DSGVTQTPKHLITATGQRVTLRCSPRSGDLSVYWYQQSLDQGLQFLIQYYNGEERAKGNILERFSAQQFPDLHSELNLSSLELGDSALYFCASGRSGANVLTFGAGSRLTVL.

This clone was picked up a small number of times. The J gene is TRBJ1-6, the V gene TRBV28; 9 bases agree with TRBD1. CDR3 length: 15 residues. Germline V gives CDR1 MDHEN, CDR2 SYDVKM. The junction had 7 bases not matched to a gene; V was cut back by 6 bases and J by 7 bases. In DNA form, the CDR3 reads TGTGCCAGCAGCGATGGGACAGGGCAAAATTCACCCCTCCACTTT. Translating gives CASSDGTGQNSPLHF.

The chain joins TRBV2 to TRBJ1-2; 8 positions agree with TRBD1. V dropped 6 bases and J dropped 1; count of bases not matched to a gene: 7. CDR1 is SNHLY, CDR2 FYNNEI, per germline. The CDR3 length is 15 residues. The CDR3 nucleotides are TGTGCCAGCAGATCGGATACAGGGGGTAACTATGGCTACACCTTC. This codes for CASRSDTGGNYGYTF.

In nucleotides, the CDR3 is TGTGCCAGCCTAAATAGGGCAGGAGACACCGGGGAGCTGTTTTTT. Protein: CASLNRAGDTGELFF. The rearrangement joins TRBV6-1 to TRBJ2-2; no firm D call. The CDR3 covers 15 residues. Per germline, CDR1 MNHNS and CDR2 SASEGT. Between the trimmed V and J ends, which lost 8 bases and 3 bases, there was a span of 16 bases.

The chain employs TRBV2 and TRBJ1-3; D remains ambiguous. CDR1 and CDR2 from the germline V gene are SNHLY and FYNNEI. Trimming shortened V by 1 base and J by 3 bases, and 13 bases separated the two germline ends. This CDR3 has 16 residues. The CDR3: CASSEGDSYFGNTIYF. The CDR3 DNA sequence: TGTGCCAGCAGTGAAGGGGATTCTTATTTTGGAAACACCATATATTTT.

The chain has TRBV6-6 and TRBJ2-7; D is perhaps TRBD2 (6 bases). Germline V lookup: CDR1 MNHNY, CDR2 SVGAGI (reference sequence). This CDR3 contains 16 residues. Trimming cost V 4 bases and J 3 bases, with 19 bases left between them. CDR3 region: CASSSDGVEGLYEQYF. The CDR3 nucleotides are TGTGCCAGCAGTTCCGATGGTGTGGAGGGCCTCTACGAGCAGTACTTC.

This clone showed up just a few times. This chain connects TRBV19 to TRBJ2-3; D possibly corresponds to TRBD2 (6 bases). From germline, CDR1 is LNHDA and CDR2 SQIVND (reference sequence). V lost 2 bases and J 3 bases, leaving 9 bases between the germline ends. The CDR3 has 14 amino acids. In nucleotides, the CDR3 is TGTGCCAGTAGTATAAAGGCGGGGACAGATACGCAGTATTTT. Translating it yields CASSIKAGTDTQYF.

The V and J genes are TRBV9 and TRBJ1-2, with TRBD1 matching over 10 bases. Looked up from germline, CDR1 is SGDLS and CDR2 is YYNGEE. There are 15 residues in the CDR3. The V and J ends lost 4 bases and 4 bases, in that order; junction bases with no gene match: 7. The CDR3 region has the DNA TGTGCCAGCAGCACACAGACAGGGGGCGGCTATGGCTACACCTTC. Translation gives CASSTQTGGGYGYTF.

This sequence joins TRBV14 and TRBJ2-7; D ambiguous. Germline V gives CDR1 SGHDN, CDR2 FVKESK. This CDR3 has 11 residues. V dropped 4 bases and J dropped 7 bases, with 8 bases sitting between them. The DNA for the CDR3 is TGTGCCAGCAGCCCTATACTTGAGCAGTACTTC. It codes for CASSPILEQYF.

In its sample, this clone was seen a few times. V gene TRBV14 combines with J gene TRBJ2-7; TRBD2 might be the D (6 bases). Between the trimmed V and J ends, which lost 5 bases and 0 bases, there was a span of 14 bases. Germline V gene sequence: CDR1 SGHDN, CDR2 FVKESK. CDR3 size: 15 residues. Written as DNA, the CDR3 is TGTGCCAGCAGCTCTTCGAGCGGGCGCTCCTACGAGCAGTACTTC. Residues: CASSSSSGRSYEQYF.

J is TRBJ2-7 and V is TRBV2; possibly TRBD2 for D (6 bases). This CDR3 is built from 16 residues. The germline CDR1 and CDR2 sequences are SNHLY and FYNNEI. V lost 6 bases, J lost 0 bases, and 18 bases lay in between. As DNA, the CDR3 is TGTGCCAGCAGGGCTAGCGTCCTCTGGAGCTCCTACGAGCAGTACTTC. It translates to CASRASVLWSSYEQYF.

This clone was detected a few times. The DNA of the CDR3 is TGTGCCAGCAGCGTCCCCCAAGGGGCAGATACGCAGTATTTT. It encodes CASSVPQGADTQYF. The chain employs TRBV9 and TRBJ2-3; D perhaps matches TRBD1 (5 bases). Per the germline V gene, CDR1 is SGDLS and CDR2 is YYNGEE. V was pared by 2 bases and J by 4 bases, with 11 bases between. This CDR3 comprises 14 residues.

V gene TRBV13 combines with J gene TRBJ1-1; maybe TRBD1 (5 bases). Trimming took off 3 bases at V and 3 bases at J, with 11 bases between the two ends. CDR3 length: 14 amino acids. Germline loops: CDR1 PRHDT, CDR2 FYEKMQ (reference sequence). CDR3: CASSFQGGDTEAFF. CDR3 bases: TGTGCCAGCAGCTTCCAGGGAGGGGACACTGAAGCTTTCTTT. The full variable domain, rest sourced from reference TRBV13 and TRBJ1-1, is AAGVIQSPRHLIKEKRETATLKCYPIPRHDTVYWYQQGPGQDPQFLISFYEKMQSDKGSIPDRFSAQQFSDYHSELNMSSLELGDSALYFCASSFQGGDTEAFFGQGTRLTVV.

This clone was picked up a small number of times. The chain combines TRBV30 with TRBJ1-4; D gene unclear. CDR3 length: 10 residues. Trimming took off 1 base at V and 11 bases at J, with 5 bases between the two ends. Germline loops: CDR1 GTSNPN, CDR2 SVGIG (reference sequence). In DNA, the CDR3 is TGTGCCTGGAGTGGGCAGAAACTGTTTTTT. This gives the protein CAWSGQKLFF.